The 10 T cell receptor beta chains below were found in one sample sequenced in a study of beta chain features in type 1 diabetes. The investigators reverse transcribed all of the isolated RNA, so they sequenced expressed TCRB transcripts. Produced via immunoSEQ multiplex PCR; TCRdb's table is partial and in-frame only. The profile shows a few hundred thousand clones, around 16% of them singletons. What was sequenced was naive CD4+ T cells from blood. These receptors all come from a woman between 18 and 30 years old in good health.

This clone was found a few times. The chain uses TRBV9 and TRBJ2-3, with TRBD2 matching 7 bases. The CDR3 extends over 17 amino acids. The germline CDR1 and CDR2 sequences are SGDLS and YYNGEE. The ends lost 4 bases at V and 3 bases at J; junction bases unmatched: 14. The DNA of the CDR3 is TGTGCCAGCAGCTCAATGGGGGGGGACCAGCGGACAGATACGCAGTATTTT. The encoded protein is CASSSMGGDQRTDTQYF.

The chain joins TRBV5-6 to TRBJ2-3; 7 bases match TRBD2. This CDR3 spans 12 amino acids. The V segment lost 4 bases and the J segment 14 bases; nucleotides outside the gene matches: 10. Germline values: CDR1 SGHDT, CDR2 YYEEEE. Here the CDR3 DNA reads TGTGCCAGCAGCCGTACTAGCGTTCAATGGTATTTT. Its translation: CASSRTSVQWYF. The complete variable domain, with remaining parts taken from reference TRBV5-6 and TRBJ2-3, reads DAGVTQSPTHLIKTRGQQVTLRCSPKSGHDTVSWYQQALGQGPQFIFQYYEEEERQRGNFPDRFSGHQFPNYSSELNVNALLLGDSALYLCASSRTSVQWYFGPGTRLTVL.

This clone was recorded a few times. The V gene is TRBV9, the J gene TRBJ1-1; D is perhaps TRBD1 (5 bases). CDR1 and CDR2 from the germline V gene are SGDLS and YYNGEE. The CDR3 is 14 amino acids. V was clipped by 3 bases and J by 1 base, with 10 bases between them. The DNA of the CDR3 is TGTGCCAGCAGCGCACTCCAGGGGAACACTGAAGCTTTCTTT. It yields the protein CASSALQGNTEAFF.

This clone has a handful of counts. CDR3 coding DNA: TGTGCCAGCAGCCTTACCGGGACTAGTAAAGACACAGATACGCAGTATTTT. It specifies CASSLTGTSKDTDTQYF. This rearrangement joins TRBV28 to TRBJ2-3; 8 nucleotides align to TRBD2. V gave up 6 bases and J gave up 2 bases; unmatched junction bases: 13. The length of the CDR3 is 17 residues. The V gene's germline CDR1 is MDHEN and CDR2 SYDVKM.

This clone was found a few times. The chain employs TRBV6-5 and TRBJ2-3; 9 nucleotides line up with TRBD2. Germline values: CDR1 MNHEY, CDR2 SVGAGI. J was trimmed by 4 bases and V by 6 bases; bases with no gene match: 5. The CDR3 runs to 14 residues. The CDR3 coding sequence is TGTGCCAGCAGCATAGCGGGAGAGGCAGATACGCAGTATTTT. The encoded protein is CASSIAGEADTQYF.

V is TRBV6-6 and J is TRBJ2-5, with TRBD2 matching 10 bases. J lost 2 bases, V lost 6 bases, and 6 bases had no gene match. Per germline, CDR1 MNHNY and CDR2 SVGAGI (reference sequence). The CDR3 consists of 15 residues. CDR3 residues: CASSPGTSVQETQYF. The DNA of the CDR3 is TGTGCCAGCAGCCCCGGGACTAGCGTTCAAGAGACCCAGTACTTC.

This clone was counted only a few times. DNA for the CDR3: TGTGCCTGGAGCCATTTAACAGGGGATCAGCCCCAGCATTTT. This translates into CAWSHLTGDQPQHF. V usage is TRBV30 and J usage is TRBJ1-5; TRBD1 aligns across 7 bases. Germline V CDR1 and CDR2: GTSNPN, SVGIG (reference sequence). V shed 3 bases and J 5 bases; nucleotides not matched to a gene: 7. This CDR3 is built from 14 residues. Looking up the rest from reference TRBV30 and TRBJ1-5 gives the full variable domain: SQTIHQWPATLVQPVGSPLSLECTVEGTSNPNLYWYRQAAGRGLQLLFYSVGIGQISSEVPQNLSASRPQDRQFILSSKKLLLSDSGFYLCAWSHLTGDQPQHFGDGTRLSIL.

V gene TRBV30 combines with J gene TRBJ1-5; D perhaps matches TRBD1 (5 bases). This CDR3 contains 17 residues. With 0 bases removed from V and 1 base from J, the gap between germline ends came to 16 bases. Germline V CDR1 and CDR2: GTSNPN, SVGIG (reference sequence). Written as DNA, the CDR3 is TGTGCCTGGAGTGTGGCCGGGGGTCAGAGGAGCAATCAGCCCCAGCATTTT. It specifies CAWSVAGGQRSNQPQHF.

This chain links TRBV30 with TRBJ2-7; no clear D. CDR3 size: 13 residues. Trimming took off 3 bases at V and 3 bases at J, with 12 bases between the two ends. CDR1 is GTSNPN and CDR2 is SVGIG in the germline V gene (reference sequence). This CDR3 is CAWRASGRYEQYF. CDR3 in DNA: TGTGCCTGGAGGGCAAGTGGTCGCTACGAGCAGTACTTC.

This clone was picked up a small number of times. The rearrangement links TRBV9 to TRBJ2-1; 14 bases are a match to TRBD2. The germline V gene has CDR1 SGDLS and CDR2 YYNGEE. Trimming cost V 0 bases and J 5 bases; bases outside gene matches: 4. The CDR3 runs to 17 residues. This CDR3 reads CASSVGGLAGEHNEQFF. The CDR3 DNA sequence: TGTGCCAGCAGCGTAGGGGGACTAGCGGGAGAGCACAATGAGCAGTTCTTC. Combining the CDR3 with reference TRBV9 and TRBJ2-1 gives the whole variable domain DSGVTQTPKHLITATGQRVTLRCSPRSGDLSVYWYQQSLDQGLQFLIQYYNGEERAKGNILERFSAQQFPDLHSELNLSSLELGDSALYFCASSVGGLAGEHNEQFFGPGTRLTVL.